This TCR beta chain was profiled in a study of T cell repertoires in cytomegalovirus infection. Study at large: CMV epitopes that were recently identified and HLA-C-restricted were used alongside well-studied HLA-B-restricted ones. An indication of both CMV infection and matching HLA type came from public TCR beta signatures. Overall study findings and caveats: CMV-specific HLA-C-restricted TCR beta clonotypes dominated the ex vivo response.

MiXCR, applied by TCRdb to the reads, yields one record per CDR3 protein. The sample records around 800,000 distinct CDR3 sequences, around a third being singletons. This clonotype was seen only once. The antigen is not known. Germline V lookup: CDR1 LGHNT, CDR2 FRNRAP. V trimming: 6 bases; J trimming: 4 bases; junction bases outside the gene matches: 5. This CDR3 contains 13 residues. This chain links TRBV12-5 with TRBJ1-1, with TRBD1 matching 7 bases. The source of this sequence is a human donor in good health (CMV status not recorded). Some clones in this sample may be carry-over from other donors' samples. Here the sequenced sample was cultured CD8+ T cells from PBMCs, taken from culture after CMV antigen stimulation. The CDR3 loop reads CASGLDRATEAFF. DNA for the CDR3: TGTGCTAGTGGACTAGACAGGGCCACTGAAGCTTTCTTT. Variable domain in full (rest from reference TRBV12-5 and TRBJ1-1): DARVTQTPRHKVTEMGQEVTMRCQPILGHNTVFWYRQTMMQGLELLAYFRNRAPLDDSGMPKDRFSAEMPDATLATLKIQPSEPRDSAVYFCASGLDRATEAFFGQGTRLTVV.